This record concerns one T cell receptor (beta chain) sequence. Antigen unknown. This record belongs to a study of T cell responses to AZD1222 COVID-19 vaccine. Method: immunoSEQ multiplex PCR; TCRdb's copy keeps in-frame clones and lacks some. The table shows around 99,000 clones, with around 92% occurring only once. This CDR3 is built from 17 residues. Germline assignment: CDR1 SGDLS and CDR2 YYNGEE. V was pared by 1 base and J by 2 bases, with 9 bases of the junction left unmatched. The study, taken as a whole, reports: Donor demographics were predominantly white British with a female majority; clonal diversity may be underestimated. Baseline seropositives among AZD1222 recipients totaled only five or six. Spike-specific TCR breadth and depth were elevated following two AZD1222 doses.

The material was peripheral blood, obtained 28 days after the second AZD1222 dose. This TCR came from an adult who received the AZD1222 COVID-19 vaccine. The V gene is TRBV9, the J gene TRBJ2-1, with 7 nucleotides matching TRBD2. For the CDR3, the DNA is TGTGCCAGCAGCGTACTATCTCTAGCGGAAACCTACAATGAGCAGTTCTTC. It specifies CASSVLSLAETYNEQFF.